This T cell receptor beta chain originates from a study of technical replicates of blood from several donors. TCRdb keeps only in-frame clones here, not all; method: immunoSEQ multiplex PCR. The repertoire holds about 83,000 clones, with about 96% as singletons. V was pared by 9 bases and J by 0 bases, with 3 bases of the junction left unmatched. The CDR3 consists of 13 residues. Germline loops: CDR1 MNHNY, CDR2 SVGAGI (reference sequence). The TCR sequence derives from a human donor in good health. The chain joins TRBV6-6 to TRBJ1-1; 8 positions match TRBD1. Sequencing was performed on T cells isolated from PBMCs. The CDR3, as DNA: TGTGCCAGTAGACAGGGGATGAACACTGAAGCTTTCTTT. It is translated as CASRQGMNTEAFF.